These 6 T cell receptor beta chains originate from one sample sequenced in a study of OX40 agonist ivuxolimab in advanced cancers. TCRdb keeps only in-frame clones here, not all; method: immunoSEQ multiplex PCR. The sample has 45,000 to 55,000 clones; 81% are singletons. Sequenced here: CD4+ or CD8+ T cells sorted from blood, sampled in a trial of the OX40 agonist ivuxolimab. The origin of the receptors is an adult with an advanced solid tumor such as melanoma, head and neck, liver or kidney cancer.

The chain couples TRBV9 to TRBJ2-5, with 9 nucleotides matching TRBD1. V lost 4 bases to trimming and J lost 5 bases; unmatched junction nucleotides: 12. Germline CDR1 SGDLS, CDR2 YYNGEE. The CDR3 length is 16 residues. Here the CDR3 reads CASSPRDRDLVETQYF. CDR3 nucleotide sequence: TGTGCCAGCAGCCCCCGGGACAGGGACCTAGTGGAGACCCAGTACTTC.

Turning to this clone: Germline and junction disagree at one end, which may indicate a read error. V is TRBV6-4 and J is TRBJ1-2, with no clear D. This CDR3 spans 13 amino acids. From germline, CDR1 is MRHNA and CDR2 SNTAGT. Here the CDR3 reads CAISDTALYGYTF. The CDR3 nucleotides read TGTGCCATCAGTGATACCGCCCTCTATGGCTACACCTTC.

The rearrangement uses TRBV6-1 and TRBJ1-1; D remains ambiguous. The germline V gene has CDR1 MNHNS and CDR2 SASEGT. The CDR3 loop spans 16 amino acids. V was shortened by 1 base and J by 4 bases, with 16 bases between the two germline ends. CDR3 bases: TGTGCCAGCAGTGAAGAACCACGGATCCCGAGCACTGAAGCTTTCTTT. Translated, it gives CASSEEPRIPSTEAFF.

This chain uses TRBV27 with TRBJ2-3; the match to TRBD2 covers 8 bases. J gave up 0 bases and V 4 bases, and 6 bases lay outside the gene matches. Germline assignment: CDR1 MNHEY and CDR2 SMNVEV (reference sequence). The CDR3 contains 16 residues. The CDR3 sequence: CASSSGTRHSTDTQYF. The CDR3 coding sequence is TGTGCCAGCAGTTCAGGGACTAGACACAGCACAGATACGCAGTATTTT.

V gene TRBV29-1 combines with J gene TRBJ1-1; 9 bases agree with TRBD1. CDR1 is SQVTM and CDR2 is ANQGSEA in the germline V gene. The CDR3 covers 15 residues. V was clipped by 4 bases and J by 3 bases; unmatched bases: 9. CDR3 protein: CSVGRDRESDTEAFF. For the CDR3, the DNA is TGCAGCGTTGGCCGGGACAGGGAGAGCGACACTGAAGCTTTCTTT.

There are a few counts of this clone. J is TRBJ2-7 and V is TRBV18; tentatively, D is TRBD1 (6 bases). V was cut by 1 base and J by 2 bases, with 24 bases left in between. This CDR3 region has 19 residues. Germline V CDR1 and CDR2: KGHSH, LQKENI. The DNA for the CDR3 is TGTGCCAGCTCACCACGTGTAGAACCAGGGGCCTCTAATCCCTACGAGCAGTACTTC. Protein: CASSPRVEPGASNPYEQYF.